This TCR beta chain was recovered during a study of cytomegalovirus exposure and HLA in healthy donors. Findings of the study overall: The authors later linked a missense DCLRE1C variant to TCR beta V- and J-gene trimming.

Primers included in the PCR were 60 Vbeta and 13 Jbeta primers. Clones were sequenced by immunoSEQ multiplex PCR, and TCRdb holds only the in-frame ones, with some missing. The table has 40,000 or so clones, roughly four fifths seen once; the top ten hold roughly 8%. On this clone: Its cognate antigen is unknown.

With V trimmed by 0 bases and J by 3 bases, 4 bases remained unmatched. This CDR3 has 16 amino acids. Per germline, CDR1 SGHRS and CDR2 YFSETQ. Specimen: PBMCs. This TCR came from a woman aged 25 to 39 in good health and CMV-seropositive. This sequence joins TRBV5-1 and TRBJ2-2, with 8 bases lining up with TRBD2. The CDR3 protein is CASSLVSGAYTGELFF. The CDR3 DNA reads TGCGCCAGCAGCTTGGTTAGCGGGGCTTACACCGGGGAGCTGTTTTTT.